This T cell receptor (beta chain) was captured in a study of identical twins. This clonotype has only a few counts. Its antigen remains unidentified. MiXCR, applied by TCRdb to the 5' RACE reads, yields one record per CDR3 protein. This table holds roughly 700,000 distinct CDR3 sequences, over 8.5% found once. General observations from the study: Memory repertoires lacked the insertion deficit that abundant cord blood beta clonotypes showed. The analysis was cross-sectional rather than longitudinal within donors.

V lost 8 bases, J lost 2 bases, and 11 bases stayed unmatched. The CDR3 sequence is 16 residues long. Separately, the same data were catalogued under a study of yellow fever vaccine responses in identical twins.

The source material was PBMCs. The chain is built from TRBV12-3 or TRBV12-4 and TRBJ2-7; 11 bases agree with TRBD2. The receptor was isolated from a young woman in good health. The CDR3 coding sequence is TGTGCCAGCGGACCCGGGACTAGCGGCACACCCTACGAGCAGTACTTC. It is translated as CASGPGTSGTPYEQYF.